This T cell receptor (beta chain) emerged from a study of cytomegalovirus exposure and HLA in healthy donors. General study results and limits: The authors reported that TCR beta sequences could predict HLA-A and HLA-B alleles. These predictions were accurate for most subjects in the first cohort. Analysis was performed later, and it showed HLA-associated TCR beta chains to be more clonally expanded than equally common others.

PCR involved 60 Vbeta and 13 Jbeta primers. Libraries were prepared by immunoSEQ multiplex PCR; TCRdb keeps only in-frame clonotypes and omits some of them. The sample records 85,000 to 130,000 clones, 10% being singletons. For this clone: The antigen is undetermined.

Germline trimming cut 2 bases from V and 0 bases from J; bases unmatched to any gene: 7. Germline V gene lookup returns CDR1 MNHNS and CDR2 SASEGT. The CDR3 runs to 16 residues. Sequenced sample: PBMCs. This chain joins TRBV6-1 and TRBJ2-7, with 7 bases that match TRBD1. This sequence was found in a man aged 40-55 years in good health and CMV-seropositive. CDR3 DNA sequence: TGTGCCAGCAGTGAAAGGGCTACAGGGGTCTCCTACGAGCAGTACTTC. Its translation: CASSERATGVSYEQYF.